The present T cell receptor beta chain was sequenced within a study of blood T cells in healthy people across ages. Turning to the study itself: The capture of about one barcoded beta molecule per two T cells was achieved by template switching. General study results and limits: Older individuals had lower TCR beta diversity per million T cells (the decline was roughly linear).

For the second PCR, which ran for roughly 6 to 12 cycles, a sample-barcoded 5' primer and a J-beta primer mix were used. Each cDNA molecule was tagged by a template-switch adaptor with 12 random nucleotides. CDR3-containing paired-end reads numbering at least 2.5 million came from each sample. TCRdb reanalysed the 5' RACE reads using MiXCR and keeps one entry per CDR3 protein. Counted here are some 1.5 million distinct CDR3 sequences, 35% to 45% occurring once; the ten biggest clones make up about 4%. The CDR3 sequence is 14 residues long. V dropped 2 bases and J dropped 0 bases, with 7 bases sitting between them. Germline V lookup: CDR1 PRHDT, CDR2 FYEKMQ (reference sequence). Turning to this clonotype: The antigen is unknown.

Sequenced sample: blood. V is TRBV13 and J is TRBJ2-5; D not resolved. The TCR sequence derives from a woman between 18 and 29 years old in good health. CDR3 sequence (DNA): TGTGCCAGCAGCTTAATCCCCAACCAAGAGACCCAGTACTTC. Translation gives CASSLIPNQETQYF.